Detailed here is one TCR beta chain. Antigen specificity is unknown. This sample is drawn from a study of neoadjuvant nivolumab and ipilimumab in lung cancer. Study-wide points: TCR richness and clonality were higher in tumors than adjacent uninvolved lung.

CDR1 is SGHRS and CDR2 is YFSETQ in the germline V gene. J was trimmed by 5 bases and V by 4 bases; bases with no gene match: 11. The CDR3 consists of 16 residues. Using immunoSEQ multiplex PCR, the repertoire was profiled, and TCRdb retains in-frame clones only, with some absent. In the table there are 40,000 or so clones, approximately 89% of which are singletons. The rearrangement links TRBV5-1 to TRBJ2-5; 10 nucleotides match TRBD1. This sequence originates from an adult with non-small cell lung cancer. Here the sequenced sample was peripheral blood, taken before neoadjuvant nivolumab, alone or with ipilimumab. CDR3 protein: CASSPGTGVRRETQYF. CDR3 in DNA: TGCGCCAGCAGCCCCGGGACAGGGGTTCGACGGGAGACCCAGTACTTC.